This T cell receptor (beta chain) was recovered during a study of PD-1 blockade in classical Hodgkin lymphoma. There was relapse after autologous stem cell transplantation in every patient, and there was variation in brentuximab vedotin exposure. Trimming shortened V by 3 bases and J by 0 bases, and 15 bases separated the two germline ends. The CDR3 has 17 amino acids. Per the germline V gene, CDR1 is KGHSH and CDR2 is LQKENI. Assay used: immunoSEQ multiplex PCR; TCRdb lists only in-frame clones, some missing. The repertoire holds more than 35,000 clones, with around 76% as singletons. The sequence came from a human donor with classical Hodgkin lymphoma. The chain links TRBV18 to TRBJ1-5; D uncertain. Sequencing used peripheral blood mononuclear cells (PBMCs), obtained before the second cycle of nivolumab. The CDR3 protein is CASSPDKQTYSNQPQHF. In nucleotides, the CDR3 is TGTGCCAGCTCACCGGATAAACAGACGTATAGCAATCAGCCCCAGCATTTT.